This is a list of T cell receptor beta chains from one sample in a study of shared clonotypes between healthy human individuals. Repertoires were generated with immunoSEQ multiplex PCR, while TCRdb's copy carries only in-frame clones and drops some. The sample carries around 500,000 clones, over 70% recorded once. The sample was PBMCs. The receptors shown here come from a woman in her thirties or forties in good health. Some clones in this sample may be carry-over from other donors' samples. Both conserved end residues are trimmed from each CDR3. Fields, in order: J gene, V gene, clone size, CDR3 protein. Expanded clones are given a class, and other clones once, few, many or no size at all.

J gene: TRBJ2-3
V gene: TRBV19
clone size: -
CDR3 protein: ASSIGLAPGDTQY

J gene: TRBJ2-1
V gene: TRBV6-1
clone size: few
CDR3 protein: ASMTDRGLGEQF

J gene: TRBJ2-1
V gene: TRBV2
clone size: many
CDR3 protein: ASRTPQTGLNNEQF

J gene: TRBJ2-1
V gene: TRBV28
clone size: once
CDR3 protein: ASSPNPLLTGLAYNEQF

J gene: TRBJ2-1
V gene: TRBV27
clone size: -
CDR3 protein: ASALTSGISNEQF

J gene: TRBJ2-7
V gene: TRBV27
clone size: -
CDR3 protein: ASRPLRDSFYEQY

J gene: TRBJ2-5
V gene: TRBV6-4
clone size: -
CDR3 protein: ASSPGGAEETQY

J gene: TRBJ2-7
V gene: TRBV5-4
clone size: once
CDR3 protein: ASSAGTGSNYEQY

J gene: TRBJ2-2
V gene: TRBV27
clone size: -
CDR3 protein: ASSPTQAGPGTGELF

J gene: TRBJ2-5
V gene: TRBV19
clone size: -
CDR3 protein: ASSVPGQGSETQY

J gene: TRBJ2-3
V gene: TRBV27
clone size: -
CDR3 protein: ASSNGEGLRTDTQY

J gene: TRBJ2-1
V gene: TRBV10-3
clone size: -
CDR3 protein: AIRLDNRANNEQF

J gene: TRBJ1-1
V gene: TRBV2
clone size: once
CDR3 protein: ASRPRTGLNTEAF

J gene: TRBJ2-1
V gene: TRBV5-1
clone size: -
CDR3 protein: ASSLLGRRGNEQF

J gene: TRBJ1-5
V gene: TRBV7-9
clone size: -
CDR3 protein: ASSNTGGQPQH

J gene: TRBJ2-7
V gene: TRBV11-2
clone size: many
CDR3 protein: ASSLVRDFSPEQY